The 20 T cell receptor beta chains listed next were all sequenced from one sample in a study of T cell repertoires in cytomegalovirus infection. From the reads, TCRdb called clonotypes with MiXCR, one entry per CDR3 protein. Of roughly 500,000 distinct CDR3 sequences detected, about 17% appear once; the ten largest clones hold approximately 24%. The material sequenced was CD8+ T cells from PBMCs. The source of these receptors is a human donor in good health (CMV status not recorded). Some clones in this sample may be carry-over from other donors' samples.

This clonotype was counted many times. The chain carries TRBV7-2 and TRBJ2-1; D is perhaps TRBD1 or TRBD2 (5 bases each). Germline V gene data show CDR1 as SGHTA and CDR2 as FQGNSA. Trimming stripped 6 bases from V and 7 bases from J, with 16 bases between. The CDR3 is made up of 14 amino acids. CDR3 loop: CASSWDPTGNEQFF. The CDR3 DNA reads TGTGCCAGCAGTTGGGACCCCACGGGGAATGAGCAGTTCTTC.

The J gene is TRBJ2-7, the V gene TRBV5-6; tentatively, D is TRBD2 (7 bases). Trimming stripped 4 bases from V and 2 bases from J, with 16 bases between. This CDR3 has 15 amino acids. Looked up from germline, CDR1 is SGHDT and CDR2 is YYEEEE. CDR3 sequence: CASSPLGEGAYEQYF. CDR3 bases: TGTGCCAGCAGCCCACTTGGGGAGGGGGCCTACGAGCAGTACTTC.

The chain couples TRBV11-2 to TRBJ2-3; D unclear. Germline assignment: CDR1 SGHAT and CDR2 FQNNGV. Deletions cut 1 base from V and 0 bases from J, with 14 bases between. The CDR3 covers 17 residues. DNA for the CDR3: TGTGCCAGCAGCTTAGGCTTCCGGGCTAGTAGCACAGATACGCAGTATTTT. Protein sequence: CASSLGFRASSTDTQYF.

This chain connects TRBV15 to TRBJ2-5, with unresolved D. The V gene's germline CDR1 is LNHNV and CDR2 YYDKDF (reference sequence). The CDR3 is made up of 13 amino acids. The germline V and J ends were trimmed by 5 bases and 1 base, with 8 bases remaining between them. The CDR3 DNA is TGTGCCACCAGCCCCAGGTTCCAAGAGACCCAGTACTTC. This encodes CATSPRFQETQYF.

J is TRBJ1-2 and V is TRBV9, with 7 bases matching TRBD1. Germline-derived CDR1 and CDR2 are SGDLS and YYNGEE. The CDR3 has 15 residues. The J segment lost 5 bases and the V segment lost 0 bases, leaving 7 bases of the junction unmatched. CDR3 region: CASSVEQTGWYGYTF. The CDR3 nucleotides are TGTGCCAGCAGCGTAGAGCAGACAGGGTGGTATGGCTACACCTTC.

This clonotype was seen ten or more times. The chain links TRBV25-1 to TRBJ2-5; 7 nucleotides match TRBD1. V was clipped by 10 bases and J by 2 bases; unmatched bases: 7. Germline V gene sequence: CDR1 MGHDK, CDR2 SYGVNS. The CDR3 has 13 amino acids. The chain's CDR3 is CATTGAWQETQYF. CDR3 nucleotides: TGTGCCACCACAGGGGCTTGGCAAGAGACCCAGTACTTC.

This clonotype was seen many times. CDR3 region: CAIRGGPGANVLTF. As DNA, the CDR3 is TGTGCCATCCGAGGAGGACCTGGGGCCAACGTCCTGACTTTC. The rearrangement joins TRBV7-3 to TRBJ2-6; possible D gene TRBD2, 5 bases. Looked up from germline, CDR1 is SGHTA and CDR2 is FQGTGA. There are 14 residues in the CDR3. V dropped 10 bases and J dropped 2 bases, with 12 bases sitting between them. Using reference TRBV7-3 and TRBJ2-6 for the parts outside the CDR3, the full variable domain is GAGVSQTPSNKVTEKGKYVELRCDPISGHTALYWYRQSLGQGPEFLIYFQGTGAADDSGLPNDRFFAVRPEGSVSTLKIQRTERGDSAVYLCAIRGGPGANVLTFGAGSRLTVL.

This chain links TRBV30 with TRBJ2-1; D is perhaps TRBD2 (5 bases). V was trimmed by 0 bases and J by 9 bases, leaving 18 bases between them. Per the germline V gene, CDR1 is GTSNPN and CDR2 is SVGIG (reference sequence). The CDR3 length is 15 residues. The CDR3 DNA follows: TGTGCCTGGAGTGTACCGGACTCGTGGTTGGGTGAGCAGTTCTTC. This codes for CAWSVPDSWLGEQFF. Full variable domain (missing parts from reference TRBV30 and TRBJ2-1): SQTIHQWPATLVQPVGSPLSLECTVEGTSNPNLYWYRQAAGRGLQLLFYSVGIGQISSEVPQNLSASRPQDRQFILSSKKLLLSDSGFYLCAWSVPDSWLGEQFFGPGTRLTVL.

The J gene is TRBJ1-5, the V gene TRBV6-6; TRBD1 might be the D (6 bases). CDR1 and CDR2 from the germline V gene are MNHNY and SVGAGI (reference sequence). The CDR3 is made up of 18 amino acids. The V end lost 3 bases, the J end lost 0 bases, and 18 bases lay between the germline ends. The CDR3 nucleotides read TGTGCCAGCAGTTATCCGAAGGACAGCTCTTATAGCAATCAGCCCCAGCATTTT. Residues: CASSYPKDSSYSNQPQHF.

This clonotype was detected a few times. J is TRBJ2-5 and V is TRBV10-2; no clear D gene. The V end lost 1 base, the J end lost 3 bases, and 9 bases lay between the germline ends. The CDR3 spans 14 residues. The germline gives CDR1 WSHSY, CDR2 SAAADI. CDR3 sequence reads: CASSEYGRKETQYF. CDR3 bases: TGCGCCAGCAGTGAGTACGGACGGAAAGAGACCCAGTACTTC.

This clonotype was detected ten times or more. The rearrangement joins TRBV10-3 to TRBJ2-6, with 7 bases that match TRBD1. J lost 6 bases, V lost 6 bases, and 17 bases had no gene match. CDR1 and CDR2 (germline): ENHRY, SYGVKD. The CDR3 has 18 amino acids. The CDR3 DNA is TGTGCCATCAGGGGAATAGACAGGGATTCTCTCTCGGCCAACGTCCTGACTTTC. Protein product: CAIRGIDRDSLSANVLTF.

This clonotype was found once. Being one base from a much bigger clone, this may be a read error. In this CDR3 the conserved last residue, phenylalanine or tryptophan, is missing, so a read error is likely. The chain uses TRBV11-2 and TRBJ2-1; D remains unclear. This CDR3 spans 12 amino acids. In germline, CDR1 is SGHAT, CDR2 FQNNGV. Deletions cut 3 bases from V and 7 bases from J, with 7 bases between. As DNA, the CDR3 is TGTGCCAGCAGCTTCGTCTCTAATGAGCAGTTCTTA. It encodes CASSFVSNEQFL.

This clonotype showed up many times. The CDR3 bases are TGTGCCAGCAGTTACGAACAGAATCAGCCCCAGCATTTT. Protein product: CASSYEQNQPQHF. The chain employs TRBV12-3 or TRBV12-4 and TRBJ1-5; no definite D call. Trimming took 4 bases from V and 4 from J, leaving 8 bases between them. The length of the CDR3 is 13 residues.

This clonotype has just a few counts. The gene calls are TRBV28 and TRBJ2-7; 12 bases agree with TRBD2. V gave up 6 bases and J gave up 7 bases; unmatched junction bases: 10. The CDR3 totals 15 residues. The germline CDR1 and CDR2 sequences are MDHEN and SYDVKM. CDR3 residues: CASSPLAGGPAEQYF. The CDR3 DNA sequence: TGTGCCAGCAGCCCCCTAGCGGGAGGGCCGGCGGAGCAGTACTTC.

This clonotype was detected ten times or more. The genes are TRBV7-9 and TRBJ2-1; 11 nucleotides line up with TRBD2. The CDR3 loop spans 17 amino acids. Germline CDR1 reads SEHNR; CDR2 reads FQNEAQ (reference sequence). V was clipped by 5 bases and J by 6 bases; unmatched bases: 12. In nucleotides, the CDR3 is TGTGCCAGCAGCGGGGGAACACTAGCGGGGGAAGGCAATGAGCAGTTCTTC. Translation gives CASSGGTLAGEGNEQFF.

About this clonotype itself: This may stem from a read error, because a much larger clone lies one nucleotide away. The V gene is TRBV7-3, the J gene TRBJ2-2; perhaps TRBD1 as D (6 bases). Germline assignment: CDR1 SGHTA and CDR2 FQGTGA. The CDR3 extends over 15 amino acids. CDR3 in DNA: TGTGCCAGCAGCTTCGGGGACACGAACACCGGGAAGCTGTTTTTT. Protein sequence: CASSFGDTNTGKLFF.

The chain combines TRBV20-1 with TRBJ2-7; 15 nucleotides line up with TRBD2. Germline CDR1 and CDR2: DFQATT and SNEGSKA (reference sequence). The length of the CDR3 is 14 residues. The CDR3 region is CSWTSGRAQYEQYF. CDR3 nucleotide sequence: TGCAGCTGGACTAGCGGGAGGGCCCAGTACGAGCAGTACTTC.

Many counts were recorded for this clonotype. V and J are TRBV12-3 or TRBV12-4 and TRBJ1-6; 9 bases agree with TRBD1. The CDR3 covers 15 residues. The V and J ends lost 4 bases and 7 bases, in that order; junction bases with no gene match: 5. The CDR3 loop reads CASSWSGQGNSPLHF. The CDR3 region has the DNA TGTGCCAGCAGTTGGTCGGGACAGGGCAATTCACCCCTCCACTTT.

On this clonotype itself: This may be a read error: a much more frequent sequence differs by one nucleotide. The chain links TRBV28 to TRBJ2-1; 11 nucleotides line up with TRBD2. Germline V CDR1 and CDR2: MDHEN, SYDVKM. CDR3 length equals 18 residues. CDR3 residues: CASSLSPRLAGFSDELFF. CDR3 nucleotide sequence: TGTGCCAGCAGTTTATCCCCCCGACTAGCGGGGTTCAGTGATGAGCTGTTCTTC.

On this clonotype itself: The CDR3 does not close with the conserved phenylalanine or tryptophan, likely indicating a read error. This chain uses TRBV6-5 with TRBJ2-7, with 8 bases fitting TRBD1. CDR3 length: 17 amino acids. The ends lost 3 bases at V and 6 bases at J; junction bases unmatched: 16. The germline CDR1 and CDR2 sequences are MNHEY and SVGAGI. The DNA for the CDR3 is TGTGCCAGCAGTTATTCAGGGGGCGCTGATCTCGCCGGCGAGCAGTACTCC. Its protein is CASSYSGGADLAGEQYS.